Presented here are 31 T cell receptor beta chains from one specimen sequenced in a study of blood T cell repertoires in COVID-19 (TCRdb year 2020). Preparation of the library involved the immunoSEQ multiplex PCR assay. This is the immuneACCESS table as TCRdb keeps it, with only in-frame sequences that have V and J called. A part of the clones is gone; compared with another copy, unresolved V genes explain less than half, and the rest is unexplained. For this sample the table gives 100,000 to 150,000 clones, of which approximately 86% were detected only once. In total, the top ten clones hold 2% to 2.5% of the sample. The sample was PBMCs or T cells enriched from blood (not recorded which). These receptors originate from a woman in her forties or fifties who had recovered from COVID-19.

This clone has just a few counts. The chain is built from TRBV7-8 and TRBJ1-4; no firm D call. V lost 7 bases to trimming and J lost 7 bases, with 16 bases between them. CDR1 SGHVS and CDR2 FQNEAQ come from the germline V gene. The CDR3 totals 14 residues. CDR3 coding DNA: TGTGCCAGCACCCCCGGGGTGGATTCTGAAAAACTGTTTTTT. It encodes CASTPGVDSEKLFF.

A note on this clone: Within the sample, other DNA sequences also encode this same CDR3. The J gene is TRBJ1-1, the V gene TRBV3-1 (or the pseudogene TRBV3-2); D might be TRBD1 (6 bases). Germline V CDR1 and CDR2: LGHDT, YNNKEL (reference sequence). This CDR3 is built from 15 residues. Trimming left V 0 bases short and J 3 bases short, with 11 bases between. CDR3 sequence reads: CASSQDPYRDTEAFF. CDR3 DNA: TGTGCCAGCAGCCAAGATCCCTACAGGGACACTGAAGCTTTCTTT.

The chain uses TRBV4-3 and TRBJ2-2, with TRBD1 matching 8 bases. Germline-derived CDR1 and CDR2 are LGHNA and YSLEER. V dropped 1 base and J dropped 1; count of bases not matched to a gene: 8. CDR3 length: 18 amino acids. The CDR3 DNA sequence: TGCGCCAGCAGCCAAGCCTTGTTCAGGGGGCAGAACACCGGGGAGCTGTTTTTT. Protein: CASSQALFRGQNTGELFF.

CDR3 in DNA: TGTGCCAGCACCCAAAGAGGGCACTACAATGAGCAGTTCTTC. This translates into CASTQRGHYNEQFF. This chain links TRBV27 with TRBJ2-1, with D maybe TRBD2 (5 bases). CDR3 length: 14 amino acids. V was trimmed by 7 bases and J by 3 bases, leaving 13 bases between them. The V gene's germline CDR1 is MNHEY and CDR2 SMNVEV (reference sequence).

The chain recombines TRBV4-1 with TRBJ2-6; D is unresolved. The CDR3 spans 14 residues. Germline CDR1 is MGHRA and CDR2 is YSYEKL. The V and J ends lost 3 bases and 3 bases respectively, with 6 bases between them. The CDR3 loop is CASSQAFGANVLTF. CDR3 sequence (DNA): TGCGCCAGCAGCCAGGCCTTTGGGGCCAACGTCCTGACTTTC.

This chain uses TRBV5-1 with TRBJ1-6, with 7 positions matching TRBD1. This CDR3 region has 15 residues. Germline V gene lookup returns CDR1 SGHRS and CDR2 YFSETQ. V shed 1 base and J 7 bases; nucleotides not matched to a gene: 5. For the CDR3, the DNA is TGCGCCAGCAGCTTGTCTCCAGGGGGGAATTCACCCCTCCACTTT. It codes for CASSLSPGGNSPLHF.

This clone appeared a single time. The rearrangement links TRBV4-1 to TRBJ1-3; 8 nucleotides agree with TRBD1. This CDR3 spans 16 amino acids. Germline trimming cut 2 bases from V and 9 bases from J; bases unmatched to any gene: 12. Germline V CDR1 and CDR2: MGHRA, YSYEKL. CDR3 sequence (DNA): TGCGCCAGCAGCCAACCCGGACAGGGTAGCCAAAGCACCATATATTTT. Translated: CASSQPGQGSQSTIYF.

V and J are TRBV27 and TRBJ1-1; 9 nucleotides match TRBD1. CDR1 and CDR2 from the germline V gene are MNHEY and SMNVEV (reference sequence). The CDR3 extends over 13 amino acids. With 3 bases clipped from V and 12 bases from J, the junction kept 8 bases outside the gene matches. CDR3 nucleotides: TGTGCCAGCAGTTTGGGGGACAGGGCTATGACTTTCTTT. It specifies CASSLGDRAMTFF.

The chain has TRBV7-8 and TRBJ2-3; 10 nucleotides agree with TRBD2. Germline V lookup: CDR1 SGHVS, CDR2 FQNEAQ. After removal of 2 bases from V and 6 bases from J, the junction contained 8 bases not matched to a gene. The CDR3 is 16 residues long. As DNA, the CDR3 is TGTGCCAGCAGCTTACGGAGCGGGGGGGGCCAGGATACGCAGTATTTT. Its translation: CASSLRSGGGQDTQYF.

The chain combines TRBV6-5 with TRBJ1-1; 8 bases align to TRBD1. CDR3 length: 15 residues. The germline V gene encodes CDR1 MNHEY and CDR2 SVGAGI. V was clipped by 7 bases and J by 0 bases; unmatched bases: 7. The CDR3 reads CASTRDRNMNTEAFF. The CDR3 bases are TGTGCCAGCACCAGGGACAGGAACATGAACACTGAAGCTTTCTTT.

The chain joins TRBV11-3 to TRBJ1-2; D unresolved. The CDR3 is made up of 15 amino acids. Germline V gene sequence: CDR1 SGHNT, CDR2 YENEEA. The germline V and J ends were trimmed by 5 bases and 7 bases, with 20 bases remaining between them. Written as DNA, the CDR3 is TGTGCCAGCAGCCTACAACACGGATCGGGAAGTGGCTACACCTTC. Its translation is CASSLQHGSGSGYTF.

The gene calls are TRBV7-9 and TRBJ2-7; D unresolved. Trimming removed 2 bases from V and 4 bases from J, with 6 bases in between. CDR1 and CDR2 (germline): SEHNR, FQNEAQ (reference sequence). This CDR3 region has 12 residues. The CDR3 loop reads CASSLRVYEQYF. The DNA of the CDR3 is TGTGCCAGCAGCTTACGCGTTTACGAGCAGTACTTC. The variable domain in full, with the rest retrieved from reference TRBV7-9 and TRBJ2-7, is DTGVSQNPRHKITKRGQNVTFRCDPISEHNRLYWYRQTLGQGPEFLTYFQNEAQLEKSRLLSDRFSAERPKGSFSTLEIQRTEQGDSAMYLCASSLRVYEQYFGPGTRLTVT.

J is TRBJ1-1 and V is TRBV27; tentatively, D is TRBD1 (6 bases). The CDR3 runs 14 residues. Trimming took 5 bases from V and 13 from J, leaving 23 bases between them. Looked up from germline, CDR1 is MNHEY and CDR2 is SMNVEV (reference sequence). CDR3 sequence reads: CASSPRTVGFEGFF. Written as DNA, the CDR3 is TGTGCCAGCAGTCCTCGGACAGTTGGTTTTGAGGGTTTCTTT.

V gene TRBV5-4 combines with J gene TRBJ2-3; a weak D match, TRBD2 (5 bases). The CDR3 length is 16 residues. The germline V gene has CDR1 SGHNT and CDR2 YYREEE (reference sequence). Between the trimmed V and J ends, which lost 0 bases and 1 base, there was a span of 12 bases. The CDR3 region is CASSLEVSEGTDTQYF. The CDR3 nucleotides read TGTGCCAGCAGCTTGGAGGTTTCGGAGGGCACAGATACGCAGTATTTT.

With respect to this clone: A read error may account for a junction end that differs from germline. This rearrangement joins TRBV7-7 to TRBJ2-5; TRBD1 aligns across 9 bases. Germline lookup yields CDR1 SSHAT and CDR2 FNYEAQ (reference sequence). The length of the CDR3 is 16 residues. Here the CDR3 DNA reads TGTGCTAGCAGCTTAGGCGGGACAGGGAGTCAAGAGACCCAGTACTTC. As protein: CASSLGGTGSQETQYF.

The chain employs TRBV19 and TRBJ1-2; TRBD1 is a possible D gene (5 bases). Germline CDR1 LNHDA, CDR2 SQIVND (reference sequence). CDR3 length: 12 amino acids. Between the trimmed V and J ends, which lost 5 bases and 7 bases, there was a span of 11 bases. CDR3 sequence: CASSPTQGGYTF. DNA for the CDR3: TGTGCCAGTAGTCCTACCCAGGGTGGCTACACCTTC.

The sample holds one count of this clone. One end of the junction does not line up with germline, which may come from a read error. The chain has TRBV5-1 and TRBJ2-7, with 7 positions matching TRBD1. The CDR3 is 13 residues long. Germline assignment: CDR1 SGHRS and CDR2 YFSETQ. Written as DNA, the CDR3 is TGCGCCAGCTCCGGGACAGACTCCTACGAGCGGTACTTC. Translating gives CASSGTDSYERYF.

The chain recombines TRBV7-9 with TRBJ2-1; D call uncertain. Trimming shortened V by 3 bases and J by 0 bases, and 6 bases separated the two germline ends. The CDR3 length is 14 residues. Germline V gives CDR1 SEHNR, CDR2 FQNEAQ (reference sequence). CDR3 sequence: CASSLVSSYNEQFF. CDR3 nucleotides: TGTGCCAGCAGCTTGGTGAGCTCCTACAATGAGCAGTTCTTC.

A few counts support this clone. This chain links TRBV2 with TRBJ1-6; D is uncertain. V was pared by 4 bases and J by 14 bases, with 12 bases between. The CDR3 sequence is 12 residues long. Germline values: CDR1 SNHLY, CDR2 FYNNEI. The CDR3 loop reads CASSGAYPTLHF. The DNA for the CDR3 is TGTGCCAGCAGTGGGGCCTATCCCACCCTCCACTTT.

The CDR3 loop is CASSQEVAGGSGYTF. Written as DNA, the CDR3 is TGCGCCAGCAGCCAAGAAGTGGCAGGGGGTAGTGGCTACACCTTC. The gene calls are TRBV4-3 and TRBJ1-2, with 7 bases aligning to TRBD1. Trimming took 0 bases from V and 7 from J; bases not matched to a gene: 8. This CDR3 comprises 15 residues. Per germline, CDR1 LGHNA and CDR2 YSLEER.

The chain uses TRBV19 and TRBJ2-2; D may be TRBD2 (5 bases). Germline CDR1 and CDR2: LNHDA and SQIVND (reference sequence). There are 14 residues in the CDR3. The V and J ends lost 7 bases and 6 bases respectively, with 15 bases between them. In nucleotides, the CDR3 is TGTGCCAGTATACCCAAAGGGAGCGCCGGGGAGCTGTTTTTT. This translates into CASIPKGSAGELFF.

The chain employs TRBV9 and TRBJ2-5; TRBD1 might be the D (5 bases). Trimming left V 4 bases short and J 2 bases short, with 15 bases between. CDR1 is SGDLS, CDR2 YYNGEE, per germline. This CDR3 is 15 amino acids long. DNA of the CDR3: TGTGCCAGCAGCCTCGGTGGGGCAGCACAAGAGACCCAGTACTTC. Translation: CASSLGGAAQETQYF.

The chain has TRBV27 and TRBJ2-3; perhaps TRBD1 as D (6 bases). This CDR3 comprises 17 residues. Germline lookup yields CDR1 MNHEY and CDR2 SMNVEV (reference sequence). Trimming took 5 bases from V and 2 from J, leaving 20 bases between them. The CDR3 sequence: CASSPGDIRIDTDTQYF. CDR3 DNA: TGTGCCAGCAGTCCCGGGGACATTCGAATTGACACAGATACGCAGTATTTT.

The rearrangement uses TRBV19 and TRBJ1-5, with D possibly matching TRBD1 (5 bases). This CDR3 has 19 amino acids. The ends were cut back, 0 bases at V and 3 bases at J, with 21 bases in the middle. CDR1 is LNHDA and CDR2 is SQIVND in the germline V gene (reference sequence). CDR3 in DNA: TGTGCCAGTAGTATAGATTCGGGGCGGGGCAGGGCCTCCAATCAGCCCCAGCATTTT. Translated, it gives CASSIDSGRGRASNQPQHF.

The chain is built from TRBV5-1 and TRBJ1-3; 9 bases agree with TRBD1. V was clipped by 5 bases and J by 0 bases; unmatched bases: 9. Germline V lookup: CDR1 SGHRS, CDR2 YFSETQ. CDR3 length: 17 amino acids. The CDR3 bases are TGCGCCAGCAGATACGGGGACAGGGCCAGCTCTGGAAACACCATATATTTT. It yields the protein CASRYGDRASSGNTIYF.

The CDR3 nucleotides are TGCAGTGCTAGTCTTCCCAGGGAAGGGCACACCGGGGAGCTGTTTTTT. Amino acids: CSASLPREGHTGELFF. The chain couples TRBV20-1 to TRBJ2-2; D is perhaps TRBD1 (5 bases). The ends were cut back, 3 bases at V and 3 bases at J, with 17 bases in the middle. The V gene's germline CDR1 is DFQATT and CDR2 SNEGSKA (reference sequence). The CDR3 length is 16 residues.

V and J are TRBV13 and TRBJ2-3, with a weak D call TRBD2 (7 bases). CDR1 is PRHDT and CDR2 is FYEKMQ in the germline V gene (reference sequence). This CDR3 has 15 residues. V was pared by 5 bases and J by 4 bases, with 16 bases between. The CDR3 bases are TGTGCCAGCAGCCAGGGGCGGCGGGGGCCAGATACGCAGTATTTT. Residues: CASSQGRRGPDTQYF.

V and J are TRBV6-5 and TRBJ1-1; D perhaps matches TRBD1 (6 bases). The CDR3 totals 14 residues. Deletions cut 6 bases from V and 4 bases from J, with 15 bases between. Germline V CDR1 and CDR2: MNHEY, SVGAGI. CDR3 residues: CASRYRVGLTEAFF. The CDR3 coding sequence is TGTGCCAGCAGGTACAGGGTAGGACTCACTGAAGCTTTCTTT.

This sequence joins TRBV16 and TRBJ2-3; TRBD2 agrees at 8 bases. CDR1 and CDR2 from the germline V gene are KGHSY and FQNENV. V lost 4 bases to trimming and J lost 1 base; unmatched junction nucleotides: 7. This CDR3 region has 16 residues. The CDR3 DNA is TGTGCCAGCAGCCTCAACGGGGGGGCCGGCACAGATACGCAGTATTTT. Translating it yields CASSLNGGAGTDTQYF.

The J gene is TRBJ2-5, the V gene TRBV6-5, with 9 nucleotides matching TRBD1. Germline lookup yields CDR1 MNHEY and CDR2 SVGAGI. The length of the CDR3 is 13 residues. Losses at the gene ends were 6 bases for V and 4 bases for J; bases not matched to a gene: 3. The CDR3 nucleotides read TGTGCCAGCAGAGGGACAGGGCGAGAGACCCAGTACTTC. Protein sequence: CASRGTGRETQYF.

This chain joins TRBV15 and TRBJ2-2, with unresolved D. Germline CDR1 reads LNHNV; CDR2 reads YYDKDF (reference sequence). This CDR3 has 16 amino acids. Trimming took off 1 base at V and 0 bases at J, with 9 bases between the two ends. CDR3 amino acids: CATSRVGATNTGELFF. CDR3 nucleotide sequence: TGTGCCACCAGCAGAGTCGGAGCAACGAACACCGGGGAGCTGTTTTTT. The full variable domain, its missing parts supplied by reference TRBV15 and TRBJ2-2, is DAMVIQNPRYQVTQFGKPVTLSCSQTLNHNVMYWYQQKSSQAPKLLFHYYDKDFNNEADTPDNFQSRRPNTSFCFLDIRSPGLGDTAMYLCATSRVGATNTGELFFGEGSRLTVL.